The rows below give T cell receptor beta chains drawn from one sample of a study of CD4 T cells in relation to SARS-CoV-2 and coronaviruses. TCRdb's table, derived via immunoSEQ multiplex PCR, lists solely in-frame clones and lacks some. This repertoire shows 30,000 to 45,000 clones, 88% found once; its top ten account for approximately 8.8%. Sequenced input: memory CD4+ T cells from PBMCs. These receptors were taken from an adult with COVID-19. The CDR3 runs from the conserved cysteine through the conserved F or W. Fields, in order: V gene, D gene, J gene, clone size, CDR3 DNA, CDR3 protein. The D gene is left open where the match is weak. Clone size, where shown, is once, few, many, or a class for clones that have expanded.

TRBV7-2,-,TRBJ1-5,-,TGTGCCAGCAGCCCCCAGGGCAATCAGCCCCAGCATTTT,CASSPQGNQPQHF
TRBV11-3,-,TRBJ2-1,-,TGTGCCAGCAGCTCCCCCGCGACAGGCACCTACAATGAGCAGTTCTTC,CASSSPATGTYNEQFF
TRBV5-4,-,TRBJ1-4,-,TGTGCCAGCAGCCCAAAACAGGGCGCTAATGAAAAACTGTTTTTT,CASSPKQGANEKLFF
TRBV5-1,-,TRBJ1-4,few,TGCGCCAGCAGCTTGAACGGTAATGAAAAACTGTTTTTT,CASSLNGNEKLFF
TRBV27,TRBD2,TRBJ2-2,-,TGTGCCAGCAAGCTAGCGGGGGGAGCGGAGACCGGGGAGCTGTTTTTT,CASKLAGGAETGELFF
TRBV10-3,TRBD2,TRBJ2-7,-,TGTGCCATCAGTGACCCTCGGGCGGGGGGAGCCTACGAGCAGTACTTC,CAISDPRAGGAYEQYF
TRBV5-1,-,TRBJ1-1,-,TGCGCCACCAGACCGACAGGAGACACTGAAGCTTTCTTT,CATRPTGDTEAFF
TRBV19,-,TRBJ1-1,-,TGTGCCAGTAGTACACAGATGAACACTGAAGCTTTCTTT,CASSTQMNTEAFF
TRBV6-4,-,TRBJ2-6,-,TGTGCCAGCAGTCCGGGCCCCGGGGCCAACGTCCTGACTTTC,CASSPGPGANVLTF
TRBV5-1,-,TRBJ2-5,-,TGCGCCAGCAGCTTCAATCCAGGGGAAGAGACCCAGTACTTC,CASSFNPGEETQYF
TRBV7-5,-,TRBJ1-4,-,TGTGCCAGAATCCTTACCTGGGAGGGTTCTAATGAAAAACTGTTTTTT,CARILTWEGSNEKLFF
TRBV10-1,-,TRBJ2-3,-,TGCGCCAGCAGTGAGGGGGCTAGCAGAAGCACAGATACGCAGTATTTT,CASSEGASRSTDTQYF
TRBV19,-,TRBJ2-2,once,TGTGCCAGTAGTCTCCAGGCGAACACCGGGGAGCTGTTTTTT,CASSLQANTGELFF
TRBV14,TRBD1,TRBJ2-2,-,TGTGCCAGCAGCCGTGGGACAGCCCGGGGCACCGGGGAGCTGTTTTTT,CASSRGTARGTGELFF
TRBV19,-,TRBJ2-4,-,TGTGCCAGTGGAACCTCGGCCAGTGGAAACATTCAGTACTTC,CASGTSASGNIQYF
TRBV5-1,-,TRBJ2-4,-,TGCGCCAGCAGCCAGACAACAAGGGACATTCAGTACTTC,CASSQTTRDIQYF
TRBV28,-,TRBJ1-3,once,TGTGCCAGCAGTCTGAGCCAGGGTATTGGAAACACCATATATTTT,CASSLSQGIGNTIYF
TRBV5-1,-,TRBJ2-5,-,TGCGCCAGCAGCCCGGGGGGCGAGACCCAGTACTTC,CASSPGGETQYF
TRBV29-1,TRBD1,TRBJ2-7,-,TGCAGCGTCGCCGCGGGGACAGGGCCGGACGAGCAGTACTTC,CSVAAGTGPDEQYF
TRBV10-3,TRBD1,TRBJ1-1,once,TGTGCCATCAGGGGACAGGGGAACACTGAAGCTTTCTTT,CAIRGQGNTEAFF
TRBV9,-,TRBJ2-4,once,TGTGCCAGCAGCTCCCAGGGTGGGGGAGTAAACATTCAGTACTTC,CASSSQGGGVNIQYF
TRBV28,-,TRBJ2-7,once,TGTGCCAGCACCCCGGCGGGGAGACACACTACCTACGAGCAGTACTTC,CASTPAGRHTTYEQYF
TRBV5-1,-,TRBJ2-6,-,TGCGCCAGCAGCTTGGCCTTGACCTCTGGGGCCAACGTCCTGACTTTC,CASSLALTSGANVLTF
TRBV7-2,-,TRBJ2-7,once,TGTGCCAGCAGCCTAAGGACAGTTTCCGAGCAGTACTTC,CASSLRTVSEQYF
TRBV6-7,-,TRBJ1-2,-,TGTGCCAGCAGACGATGGACGGTCTACACCTTC,CASRRWTVYTF
TRBV5-6,-,TRBJ2-3,-,TGTGCCAGCAGCTTTCGGGGGGCGACAGATACGCAGTATTTT,CASSFRGATDTQYF
TRBV20-1,TRBD1,TRBJ2-1,once,TGCAGTGCTAGTCCTCCCAGGGGGAGCTCCTACAATGAGCAGTTCTTC,CSASPPRGSSYNEQFF
TRBV5-4,TRBD1,TRBJ1-4,-,TGTGCCAGCAGCCCAAGACAGGGGGCGGGAGAAAAACTGTTTTTT,CASSPRQGAGEKLFF
TRBV6-5,TRBD2,TRBJ2-5,once,TGTGCCAGCAGCCCGACTAGCCCTCGGGAGACCCAGTACTTC,CASSPTSPRETQYF
TRBV27,TRBD1,TRBJ1-1,-,TGTGCCAGCCATCCAGGGGACAGGGCGACTGAAGCTTTCTTT,CASHPGDRATEAFF
TRBV3-1/TRBV3-2,TRBD1,TRBJ1-4,-,TGTGCCAGCAGCTCTCGAACCGGACAGGCTCTAGGTAGACTGTTTTTT,CASSSRTGQALGRLFF
TRBV11-2,-,TRBJ1-1,-,TGTGCCAGCAGCTTAGTAGTGGGTGTGGAAGCTTTCTTT,CASSLVVGVEAFF
TRBV2,-,TRBJ1-4,-,TGTGCCAGCAGTCGACAGATTAATGAAAAACTGTTTTTT,CASSRQINEKLFF
TRBV6-4,-,TRBJ1-5,-,TGTGCCAGCAGTGACAGGGCGGGTCAGCCCCAGCATTTT,CASSDRAGQPQHF
TRBV5-8,-,TRBJ2-5,-,TGTGCCAGCAGCTTGGGTTTACAGCAAGAGACCCAGTACTTC,CASSLGLQQETQYF